Described below is a single T cell receptor beta chain sequence and its context. A few counts support this clonotype. Its binding antigen is unknown. No base qualities exist here, and no much larger clone lies one base off it. From the germline V gene (reference sequence), CDR1 is LNHDA and CDR2 is SQIVND. The CDR3 starts with the cysteine, ends with the phenylalanine, and has 12 residues. Only the CDR3 portion is preserved as DNA: 36 bases, with reading frame beginning at the first base. V loses 6 bases of germline sequence and J loses 10 bases, and the interval between the two ends is 15 bases. This sample was included in a study of early T cells in non-severe SARS-CoV-2 infection (dated by TCRdb to 2020 to 2022). As for the study more broadly: Because TCR sequencing was done on bulk RNA from unsorted whole blood, the alpha and beta chains could not be paired.

Study-wide conclusions, independent of this receptor: VDJdb matching was skewed toward anti-spike CD8 responses and likely underestimated virus-specific expansions, missing private and CD4 specificities.

Receptor libraries were prepared by 5' RACE. Sequencing was performed on a NextSeq 500. Unique molecular identifiers were attached to individual cDNA molecules in the TCR library protocol so that sequencing error and PCR bias could be corrected. TCR alpha and beta chains were both sequenced, and the abundances of alpha and beta sequences in each sample were closely correlated with each other. In the source study's methods: V gene, J gene and CDR3 annotation of TCR sequences was performed with Decombinator V4. TCRs were defined as expanded if a significant change between any two time points was detected under a Poisson model with p below 0.0001. TCR abundances were normalised to the total number of TCRs sequenced per sample and were expressed as counts per million. TRAV1-2 paired with TRAJ12, TRAJ20 or TRAJ33 defined MAIT TCRs, while TRAV10 paired with TRAJ18 defined iNKT TCRs. VDJdb, accessed on 1 November 2021, was searched for TCRs annotated for CMV, EBV and SARS-CoV-2, and TCRs annotated for more than one antigen were excluded. TCRdb trimmed public reads at Q25 via fastp, called clones via MiXCR and kept in-frame beta chains. When rows share a CDR3 protein, they turn into one entry using the most common DNA and genes. These V and J calls derive from TCRdb rather than the authors' analysis. The sample table records roughly 56,000 distinct CDR3 sequences; roughly a tenth of these occur just once. Around 6.3% of the sample is in the top ten clones.

A case-control design nested within a healthcare worker cohort in London, UK, was used, with weekly nasopharyngeal swab PCR tests and blood sampling performed. Healthcare workers were recruited during the week of the UK lockdown, between 23 and 31 March 2020, and followed weekly for up to 16 weeks. The sequence was obtained from an adult who was a healthcare worker with PCR-confirmed SARS-CoV-2 infection or an uninfected control (not recorded which). The chain links TRBV19 with TRBJ1-1; there is no confident call for the D gene. Input material: whole blood. The CDR3 reads CASSESDPVAFF. Read as DNA, the sequence is TGTGCCAGTAGCGAATCGGACCCGGTAGCTTTCTTT.